This T cell receptor (beta chain) was found in a study of blood T cell repertoires in COVID-19. Sequencing was performed with immunoSEQ multiplex PCR; in TCRdb, only in-frame clones are kept and a portion is missing. The sample yields approximately 54,000 clones, 90% to 95% seen once. Trimming took off 5 bases at V and 0 bases at J, with 13 bases between the two ends. CDR3 length equals 15 residues. CDR1 and CDR2 (germline): MDHEN, SYDVKM. The TCR sequence derives from a man aged 50 to 59 with acute or convalescent COVID-19. The V gene is TRBV28, the J gene TRBJ2-5, with D perhaps TRBD1 (5 bases). Sequencing was done on a sample of peripheral blood. The CDR3 DNA reads as TGTGCCAGCAGTCCCCCACGACAGTACCAAGAGACCCAGTACTTC. Amino acids: CASSPPRQYQETQYF.